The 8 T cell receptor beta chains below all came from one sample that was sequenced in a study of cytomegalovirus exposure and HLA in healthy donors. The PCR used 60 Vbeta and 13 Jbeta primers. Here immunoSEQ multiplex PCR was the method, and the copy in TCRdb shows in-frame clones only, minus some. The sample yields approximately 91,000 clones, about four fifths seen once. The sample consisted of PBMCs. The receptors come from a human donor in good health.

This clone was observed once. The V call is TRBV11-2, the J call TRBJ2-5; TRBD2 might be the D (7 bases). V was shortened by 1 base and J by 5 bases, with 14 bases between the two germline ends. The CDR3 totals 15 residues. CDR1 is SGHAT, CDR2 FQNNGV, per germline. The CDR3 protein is CASSLVSGRGETQYF. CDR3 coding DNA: TGTGCCAGCAGCTTAGTATCGGGGAGGGGGGAGACCCAGTACTTC.

DNA for the CDR3: TGTGCCAGCAGCTTAAGAGGGGGCTGGGAGACCCAGTACTTC. This translates into CASSLRGGWETQYF. This chain links TRBV7-9 with TRBJ2-5, with 7 bases identical to TRBD1. The CDR3 has 14 amino acids. Germline CDR1 SEHNR, CDR2 FQNEAQ (reference sequence). The V and J ends lost 2 bases and 5 bases, in that order; junction bases with no gene match: 5.

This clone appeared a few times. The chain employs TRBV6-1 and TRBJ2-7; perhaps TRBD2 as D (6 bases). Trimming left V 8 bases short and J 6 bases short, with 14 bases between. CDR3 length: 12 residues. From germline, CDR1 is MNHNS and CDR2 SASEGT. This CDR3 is CASDLGGGEQYF. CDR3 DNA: TGTGCCAGCGATCTGGGGGGAGGCGAGCAGTACTTC.

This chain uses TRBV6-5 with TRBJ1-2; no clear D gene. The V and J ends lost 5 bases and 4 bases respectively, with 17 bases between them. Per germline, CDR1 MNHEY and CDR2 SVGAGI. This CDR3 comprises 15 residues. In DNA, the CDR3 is TGTGCCAGCAGTCCCCCCCACGCCGAGTCCTATGGCTACACCTTC. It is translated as CASSPPHAESYGYTF.

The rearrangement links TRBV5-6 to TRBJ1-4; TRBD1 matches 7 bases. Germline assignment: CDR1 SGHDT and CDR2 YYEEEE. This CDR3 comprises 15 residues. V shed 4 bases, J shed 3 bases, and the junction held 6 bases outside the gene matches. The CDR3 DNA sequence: TGTGCCAGCAGCGCCCTCGGGACAGCTAATGAAAAACTGTTTTTT. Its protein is CASSALGTANEKLFF.

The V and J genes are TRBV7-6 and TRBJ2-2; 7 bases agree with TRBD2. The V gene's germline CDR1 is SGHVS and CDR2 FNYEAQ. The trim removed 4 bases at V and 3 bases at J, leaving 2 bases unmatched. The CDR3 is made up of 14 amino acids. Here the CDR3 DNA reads TGTGCCAGCAGCTCTGGACTAGACACCGGGGAGCTGTTTTTT. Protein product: CASSSGLDTGELFF. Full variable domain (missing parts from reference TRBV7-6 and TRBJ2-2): GAGVSQSPRYKVTKRGQDVALRCDPISGHVSLYWYRQALGQGPEFLTYFNYEAQQDKSGLPNDRFSAERPEGSISTLTIQRTEQRDSAMYRCASSSGLDTGELFFGEGSRLTVL.

The CDR3 reads CATKNGQGSVNEQFF. CDR3 DNA: TGTGCCACTAAGAACGGACAGGGTTCTGTGAATGAGCAGTTCTTC. This rearrangement joins TRBV19 to TRBJ2-1, with 8 bases aligning to TRBD1. The CDR3 length is 15 residues. J lost 7 bases, V lost 10 bases, and 15 bases had no gene match. CDR1 is LNHDA, CDR2 SQIVND, per germline (reference sequence).

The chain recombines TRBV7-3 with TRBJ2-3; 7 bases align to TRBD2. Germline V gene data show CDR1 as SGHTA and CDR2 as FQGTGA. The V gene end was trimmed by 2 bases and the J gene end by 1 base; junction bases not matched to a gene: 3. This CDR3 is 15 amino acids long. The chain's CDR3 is CASSLGLAGTDTQYF. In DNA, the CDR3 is TGTGCCAGCAGCTTAGGGCTAGCGGGCACAGATACGCAGTATTTT.